The T cell receptor beta chain under discussion was sequenced for a study of identifying expanded T cells in peripheral blood. Study-wide results and caveats: Technical replicates showed about 1.2 changed clones; roughly two weeks around 15; four weeks 19. Variance in clone template counts between two-week samples significantly increased with total template count across all healthy donors.

Using immunoSEQ multiplex PCR, the repertoire was profiled, and TCRdb retains in-frame clones only, with some absent. Of 100,000 to 150,000 clones listed, around 84% were seen once; the top ten hold 2.5% to 4%. The germline V and J ends were trimmed by 10 bases and 4 bases, with 10 bases remaining between them. This CDR3 has 11 residues. The germline V gene has CDR1 LNHDA and CDR2 SQIVND (reference sequence). This clone was observed a handful of times. What it recognizes is unknown. This chain uses TRBV19 with TRBJ1-2; unclear D gene. The clonotype comes from a person aged 18 to 70 in good health. What was sequenced was blood. CDR3 sequence reads: CATRRGYGYTF. The CDR3, as DNA: TGTGCCACCAGACGAGGCTATGGCTACACCTTC.